The 8 T cell receptor beta chains below come from one sample, sequenced in a study of cytomegalovirus exposure and HLA in healthy donors. Sequenced by immunoSEQ multiplex PCR; TCRdb stores in-frame clones only, minus some. The sample has 190,000 or so clones, around 81% seen once. The sequencing input was PBMCs. The receptors stem from a woman younger than 30 in good health and CMV-seropositive.

J is TRBJ1-1 and V is TRBV13, with 8 bases lining up with TRBD1. Germline V gene sequence: CDR1 PRHDT, CDR2 FYEKMQ (reference sequence). The CDR3 is made up of 14 amino acids. V lost 6 bases and J lost 0; bases outside the gene matches: 3. The CDR3 nucleotides read TGTGCCAGCAGTCTGGACAGGGTGAACACTGAAGCTTTCTTT. As protein: CASSLDRVNTEAFF.

V and J are TRBV18 and TRBJ2-1; 8 positions match TRBD2. The junction had 19 bases not matched to a gene; V was cut back by 3 bases and J by 9 bases. The CDR3 runs 18 residues. Germline-derived CDR1 and CDR2 are KGHSH and LQKENI. CDR3 bases: TGTGCCAGCTCACCCAGAACGCGTTCGGGGGGGCAAGTAATTGAGCAGTTCTTC. Translated: CASSPRTRSGGQVIEQFF.

The V call is TRBV6-5, the J call TRBJ1-5, with D hard to call. V was trimmed by 0 bases and J by 6 bases, leaving 9 bases between them. Germline V gene lookup returns CDR1 MNHEY and CDR2 SVGAGI. CDR3 size: 14 residues. The CDR3 region is CASSYSSSSQPQHF. CDR3 nucleotides: TGTGCCAGCAGTTACTCGAGTAGTTCTCAGCCCCAGCATTTT.

The chain links TRBV15 to TRBJ2-7; unclear D gene. This CDR3 has 15 residues. The V end was cut by 0 bases, the J end by 6 bases, with 15 bases between. Germline CDR1 is LNHNV and CDR2 is YYDKDF (reference sequence). In DNA, the CDR3 is TGTGCCACCAGCAGAGATCCGAGAATGCCCGGCGAGCAGTACTTC. It is translated as CATSRDPRMPGEQYF.

The chain combines TRBV7-7 with TRBJ2-1; 15 bases fit TRBD2. Germline CDR1 SSHAT, CDR2 FNYEAQ (reference sequence). With 2 bases clipped from V and 5 bases from J, the junction kept 10 bases outside the gene matches. This CDR3 has 19 amino acids. The CDR3 is CASSLRTSGGALGNNEQFF. The CDR3 nucleotides are TGTGCCAGCAGCTTAAGGACTAGCGGGGGGGCATTGGGTAACAATGAGCAGTTCTTC.

This clone showed up many times. The rearrangement joins TRBV7-2 to TRBJ2-1; D might be TRBD2 (6 bases). CDR3 size: 13 residues. CDR1 is SGHTA and CDR2 is FQGNSA in the germline V gene. The ends were cut back, 7 bases at V and 7 bases at J, with 14 bases in the middle. For the CDR3, the DNA is TGTGCCAGCATGGCCGGGAGAACAAATGAGCAGTTCTTC. It yields the protein CASMAGRTNEQFF.

The chain employs TRBV5-1 and TRBJ2-1; TRBD2 aligns across 10 bases. Per germline, CDR1 SGHRS and CDR2 YFSETQ. Unmatched junction bases numbered 7, after V lost 3 bases and J lost 7 bases. The CDR3 runs 15 residues. The CDR3, as DNA: TGCGCCAGCAGCTCTTTTAGCGGGGGGCCGAATGAGCAGTTCTTC. Translated, it gives CASSSFSGGPNEQFF.

The chain links TRBV19 to TRBJ2-1, with 10 bases aligning to TRBD2. J gave up 9 bases and V 0 bases, and 14 bases lay outside the gene matches. This CDR3 is built from 18 residues. Germline V CDR1 and CDR2: LNHDA, SQIVND (reference sequence). The CDR3 bases are TGTGCCAGTAGTATAGATCTCCCCCTAGCGGGGGCCAGGGGTGAGCAGTTCTTC. Translated: CASSIDLPLAGARGEQFF.